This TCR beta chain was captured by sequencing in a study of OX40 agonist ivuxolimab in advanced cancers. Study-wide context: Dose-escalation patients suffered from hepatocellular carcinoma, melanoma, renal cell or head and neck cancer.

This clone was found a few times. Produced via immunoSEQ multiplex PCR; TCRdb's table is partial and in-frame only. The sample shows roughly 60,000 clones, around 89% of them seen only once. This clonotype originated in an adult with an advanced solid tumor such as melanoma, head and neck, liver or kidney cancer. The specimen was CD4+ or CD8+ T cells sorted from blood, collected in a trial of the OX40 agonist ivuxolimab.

The CDR3 sequence is CASSIGGLWTEAFF. The CDR3 DNA sequence: TGTGCCAGTAGTATCGGGGGGCTCTGGACTGAAGCTTTCTTT. This rearrangement joins TRBV19 to TRBJ1-1; D is possibly TRBD1 (6 bases). V lost 3 bases to trimming and J lost 5 bases, with 13 bases between them. Germline assignment: CDR1 LNHDA and CDR2 SQIVND (reference sequence). This CDR3 has 14 amino acids.